This is a list of T cell receptor beta chains from one sample in a study of shared clonotypes between healthy human individuals. Method: immunoSEQ multiplex PCR; TCRdb's copy keeps in-frame clones and lacks some. The table has roughly 1,500,000 clones, 98% to 99% seen once. Sequencing input: naive CD4+ T cells sorted from blood. Every receptor here comes from a man younger than 45 in good health. Each CDR3 is given with its conserved first and last residue. A D gene is named only where the DNA matches it firmly. Size values are once, few and many counts, or a class for expanded clones, and some rows have none.

>-|TRBD1|TRBV7-2|TRBJ1-4
CASSLRGQGVEKLFF
TGTGCCAGCAGCTTAAGGGGACAGGGTGTTGAAAAACTGTTTTTT
>-|-|TRBV18|TRBJ1-2
CASSPIDRQVTYGYTF
TGTGCCAGCTCACCGATAGATAGACAGGTTACGTATGGCTACACCTTC
>-|-|TRBV10-3|TRBJ2-1
CAITASGDNEQFF
TGTGCCATCACCGCTTCAGGCGACAATGAGCAGTTCTTC
>-|-|TRBV19|TRBJ1-5
CASSIRDSNQPQHF
TGTGCCAGTAGTATACGGGACAGCAATCAGCCCCAGCATTTT
>-|TRBD2|TRBV7-9|TRBJ2-1
CASSPRTSGRAGEQFF
TGTGCCAGCAGCCCCCGGACTAGCGGGAGAGCCGGTGAGCAGTTCTTC
>-|-|TRBV15|TRBJ2-4
CATSRVSAAHRAYIQYF
TGTGCCACCAGCAGAGTTTCGGCAGCACATAGGGCTTACATTCAGTACTTC
>-|-|TRBV11-2|TRBJ2-1
CASSLLSRVPNEQFF
TGTGCCAGCAGCTTACTTTCTCGGGTCCCCAATGAGCAGTTCTTC
>-|-|TRBV6-6|TRBJ1-3
CASSYSMSPGNTIYF
TGTGCCAGCAGTTACTCGATGAGTCCTGGAAACACCATATATTTT
>-|-|TRBV19|TRBJ1-2
CASSLAFHRSYTF
TGTGCCAGTAGTTTGGCCTTCCACAGGAGCTACACCTTC
>-|TRBD1|TRBV5-1|TRBJ2-5
CASSRLGQGQETQYF
TGCGCCAGCAGCCGGTTGGGACAGGGCCAAGAGACCCAGTACTTC
>-|-|TRBV20-1|TRBJ2-1
CSAKSINEQFF
TGCAGTGCTAAGTCCATCAATGAGCAGTTCTTC
>-|-|TRBV12-5|TRBJ2-7
CASGWPGVMF
TGTGCTAGTGGTTGGCCCGGAGTGATGTTC
>once|-|TRBV6-5|TRBJ1-2
CASSARTEGGYTF
TGTGCCAGCAGTGCCCGGACAGAGGGGGGCTACACCTTC
>-|-|TRBV5-1|TRBJ2-5
CASSRTTSQETQYF
TGCGCCAGCAGCAGGACTACCAGCCAAGAGACCCAGTACTTC
>-|-|TRBV5-1|TRBJ2-7
CASSSEEYEQYF
TGCGCCAGCAGCTCGGAAGAGTACGAGCAGTACTTC
>once|-|TRBV19|TRBJ2-7
CASSPQGLPVGEQYF
TGTGCCAGTAGTCCCCAGGGGCTACCCGTAGGGGAGCAGTACTTC
>-|-|TRBV6-6|TRBJ2-7
CASSYRGYEQYF
TGTGCCAGCAGTTACCGGGGGTACGAGCAGTACTTC
>-|TRBD1|TRBV30|TRBJ1-5
CAWSVGGDQPQHF
TGTGCCTGGAGTGTAGGGGGCGATCAGCCCCAGCATTTT
>-|-|TRBV11-3|TRBJ2-7
CASSLNGEDYEQYF
TGTGCCAGCAGCTTAAATGGAGAAGACTACGAGCAGTACTTC
>once|-|TRBV7-8|TRBJ2-1
CASSGLSGVNEQFF
TGTGCCAGTTCCGGACTATCGGGAGTGAATGAGCAGTTCTTC
>-|-|TRBV9|TRBJ2-5
CASSITDWPETQYF
TGTGCCAGCAGCATCACGGACTGGCCAGAGACCCAGTACTTC
>-|TRBD2|TRBV5-6|TRBJ2-5
CASSALAGGRQETQYF
TGTGCCAGCAGCGCCCTAGCGGGAGGAAGGCAAGAGACCCAGTACTTC
>-|-|TRBV10-3|TRBJ2-5
CAISESRANQETQYF
TGTGCCATCAGTGAGTCGAGGGCAAATCAAGAGACCCAGTACTTC
>-|TRBD2|TRBV19|TRBJ2-1
CASSMWGEGLIFDEQFF
TGTGCCAGTAGTATGTGGGGGGAGGGCCTAATTTTCGATGAGCAGTTCTTC
>-|-|TRBV20-1|TRBJ2-1
CSGLNNEQFF
TGCAGTGGGTTAAATAATGAGCAGTTCTTC
>-|TRBD2|TRBV7-6|TRBJ2-2
CASSLAESRVNTGELFF
TGTGCCAGCAGCCTAGCGGAGAGCCGGGTCAACACCGGGGAGCTGTTTTTT
>-|-|TRBV29-1|TRBJ2-7
CSGTAASTYEQYF
TGCAGCGGTACGGCCGCATCCACCTACGAGCAGTACTTC
>-|-|TRBV27|TRBJ2-1
CASRGAFSYNEQFF
TGTGCCAGCCGGGGGGCCTTCTCCTACAATGAGCAGTTCTTC
>-|-|TRBV28|TRBJ2-7
CASSLWNYEQYF
TGTGCCAGCAGTTTATGGAACTACGAGCAGTACTTC
>-|-|TRBV6-6|TRBJ2-7
CASRATAQAYEQYF
TGTGCCAGCAGAGCCACAGCTCAGGCCTACGAGCAGTACTTC
>-|-|TRBV6-5|TRBJ2-3
CASSSGAASSTDTQYF
TGTGCCAGCAGTTCCGGCGCTGCGTCTAGCACAGATACGCAGTATTTT
>-|TRBD1|TRBV5-1|TRBJ1-4
CASSSTGDPNEKLFF
TGCGCCAGCAGCTCTACAGGGGATCCTAATGAAAAACTGTTTTTT
>once|TRBD2|TRBV15|TRBJ2-3
CATSRGGLRDRAGVGYF
TGTGCCACCAGCAGAGGTGGTCTCCGGGACCGAGCGGGAGTAGGGTATTTT
>-|-|TRBV19|TRBJ1-1
CASNRGGTEAFF
TGTGCCAGTAATAGGGGAGGCACTGAAGCTTTCTTT
>-|-|TRBV30|TRBJ1-2
CAWSATWRIYGYTF
TGTGCCTGGAGTGCCACCTGGAGAATATATGGCTACACCTTC
>-|-|TRBV28|TRBJ1-5
CASSPPNQPQHF
TGTGCCAGCAGTCCCCCTAATCAGCCCCAGCATTTT
>-|-|TRBV5-1|TRBJ1-3
CASSPTGLSGNTIYF
TGCGCCAGCAGCCCAACAGGCCTCTCTGGAAACACCATATATTTT
>-|-|TRBV15|TRBJ2-7
CATSRASGLPYEQYF
TGTGCCACCAGCAGAGCATCGGGGTTACCCTACGAGCAGTACTTC
>-|-|TRBV6-4|TRBJ2-3
CASRLRGTSSTDTQYF
TGTGCCAGCAGGCTCCGTGGAACAAGTAGCACAGATACGCAGTATTTT
>-|-|TRBV27|TRBJ2-1
CASSLRENYEQFF
TGTGCCAGCAGTCTCAGGGAAAATTACGAGCAGTTCTTC
>-|-|TRBV7-2|TRBJ1-2
CASILDGGPYGYTF
TGTGCCAGCATCCTTGACGGGGGGCCCTATGGCTACACCTTC
>-|TRBD1|TRBV7-9|TRBJ2-3
CASSILGQGATDTQYF
TGTGCCAGCAGCATCCTGGGACAGGGGGCCACAGATACGCAGTATTTT
>-|-|TRBV28|TRBJ2-3
CASSLIGGGTDTQYF
TGTGCCAGCAGTCTGATAGGGGGGGGCACAGATACGCAGTATTTT
>-|TRBD2|TRBV18|TRBJ2-7
CASSTVDASGTGYEQYF
TGTGCCAGCTCAACGGTTGACGCTAGCGGGACGGGCTACGAGCAGTACTTC
>-|-|TRBV18|TRBJ2-1
CASSPPGSYNEQFF
TGTGCCAGCTCACCACCCGGGTCCTACAATGAGCAGTTCTTC
>once|TRBD1|TRBV5-1|TRBJ1-2
CASSSGATGVNYGYTF
TGCGCCAGCAGCAGTGGAGCGACAGGGGTGAACTATGGCTACACCTTC
>-|-|TRBV7-2|TRBJ2-2
CASSSHLLTANTGELFF
TGTGCCAGCAGCTCTCACCTCCTCACCGCGAACACCGGGGAGCTGTTTTTT
>-|-|TRBV9|TRBJ1-3
CASSVGGTGPSGNTIYF
TGTGCCAGCAGCGTAGGTGGGACGGGACCCTCTGGAAACACCATATATTTT
>-|TRBD2|TRBV28|TRBJ2-1
CASRVSGRAYNEQFF
TGTGCCAGCAGGGTTAGCGGGAGGGCCTACAATGAGCAGTTCTTC
>-|-|TRBV7-5|TRBJ2-3
CARSFRGRGEDTQYF
TGTGCCAGAAGCTTCCGCGGGAGGGGCGAAGATACGCAGTATTTT
>-|-|TRBV6-1|TRBJ2-2
CASREMGQGRGKSGSRTGELFF
TGTGCCAGCAGAGAAATGGGACAGGGAAGGGGCAAGAGCGGGAGTCGGACCGGGGAGCTGTTTTTT
>-|-|TRBV6-5|TRBJ1-5
CASSYSGQGSQPQHF
TGTGCCAGCAGTTACTCTGGGCAGGGAAGTCAGCCCCAGCATTTT
>once|-|TRBV20-1|TRBJ2-7
CSAGPGYEQYF
TGCAGTGCTGGACCGGGCTACGAGCAGTACTTC
>-|TRBD1|TRBV2|TRBJ2-7
CASGRDRGTYEQYF
TGTGCCAGCGGTAGGGACAGGGGGACCTACGAGCAGTACTTC